These 25 T cell receptor beta chains were sequenced from one sample in a study of T cell changes during pregnancy in multiple sclerosis. The method was immunoSEQ multiplex PCR; TCRdb's version includes in-frame clones alone and lacks a portion of them. The sample has roughly 45,000 clones; about 94% are singletons. The sequencing here drew on CD8+ T cells from peripheral blood mononuclear cells, taken after pregnancy. The receptors stem from a female donor with multiple sclerosis, enrolled in a pregnancy study.

V is TRBV7-3 and J is TRBJ1-3; TRBD1 agrees at 7 bases. V was clipped by 3 bases and J by 8 bases; unmatched bases: 7. This CDR3 is 14 amino acids long. CDR1 SGHTA and CDR2 FQGTGA come from the germline V gene. The CDR3: CASSLEGGSDTIYF. CDR3 in DNA: TGTGCCAGCAGCTTGGAAGGGGGCAGTGACACCATATATTTT. The full variable domain, with the rest looked up from reference TRBV7-3 and TRBJ1-3, is GAGVSQTPSNKVTEKGKYVELRCDPISGHTALYWYRQSLGQGPEFLIYFQGTGAADDSGLPNDRFFAVRPEGSVSTLKIQRTERGDSAVYLCASSLEGGSDTIYFGEGSWLTVV.

The V call is TRBV11-2, the J call TRBJ2-3, with D possibly being TRBD2 (5 bases). Germline V lookup: CDR1 SGHAT, CDR2 FQNNGV. This CDR3 contains 14 residues. Trimming left V 5 bases short and J 0 bases short, with 9 bases between. Here the CDR3 DNA reads TGTGCCAGCAGCCCAGCGGATAGCACAGATACGCAGTATTTT. It translates to CASSPADSTDTQYF.

This chain joins TRBV7-3 and TRBJ1-1; perhaps TRBD1 as D (6 bases). The CDR3 covers 14 residues. V was pared by 6 bases and J by 4 bases, with 15 bases between. The germline CDR1 and CDR2 sequences are SGHTA and FQGTGA. CDR3 nucleotide sequence: TGTGCCAGCAGACCCCCGGGACAAGGCACTGAAGCTTTCTTT. It codes for CASRPPGQGTEAFF.

The chain joins TRBV29-1 to TRBJ1-1; TRBD1 might be the D (5 bases). V lost 6 bases and J lost 2, with 7 bases in between. Germline CDR1 SQVTM, CDR2 ANQGSEA. This CDR3 spans 11 amino acids. The CDR3 DNA reads TGCAGCGTAGGGGTTAACACTGAAGCTTTCTTT. Translating it yields CSVGVNTEAFF.

This clone was observed once. This chain connects TRBV7-6 to TRBJ2-1; TRBD2 aligns across 7 bases. Germline V gene data show CDR1 as SGHVS and CDR2 as FNYEAQ. V shed 5 bases, J shed 0 bases, and the junction held 7 bases outside the gene matches. The CDR3 consists of 16 residues. The CDR3 DNA is TGTGCCAGCAGCCCCGCTAGCGGAGGCTCCTACAATGAGCAGTTCTTC. Residues: CASSPASGGSYNEQFF.

The V gene is TRBV7-9, the J gene TRBJ1-1; 8 bases map to TRBD1. CDR1 SEHNR and CDR2 FQNEAQ come from the germline V gene (reference sequence). The V gene end was trimmed by 5 bases and the J gene end by 4 bases; junction bases not matched to a gene: 9. This CDR3 comprises 15 residues. The CDR3 protein is CASSRIADRVTEAFF. The CDR3 coding sequence is TGTGCCAGCAGCCGAATCGCGGACAGGGTCACTGAAGCTTTCTTT.

The rearrangement links TRBV19 to TRBJ2-2; the D gene is possibly TRBD1 (5 bases). This CDR3 comprises 13 residues. The V end was cut by 3 bases, the J end by 5 bases, with 7 bases between. Germline V gene data show CDR1 as LNHDA and CDR2 as SQIVND (reference sequence). CDR3 nucleotide sequence: TGTGCCAGTAGTATTTCAGGGACCGGGGAGCTGTTTTTT. Protein sequence: CASSISGTGELFF.

V gene TRBV27 combines with J gene TRBJ1-5; 8 bases agree with TRBD1. The junction had 1 base not matched to a gene; V was cut back by 4 bases and J by 2 bases. CDR1 is MNHEY, CDR2 SMNVEV, per germline (reference sequence). The CDR3 length is 14 residues. CDR3 in amino acids: CASSSTGGNQPQHF. The CDR3 DNA reads as TGTGCCAGCAGTTCGACAGGGGGCAATCAGCCCCAGCATTTT.

This chain joins TRBV6-6 and TRBJ1-1; tentatively, D is TRBD1 (5 bases). Looked up from germline, CDR1 is MNHNY and CDR2 is SVGAGI (reference sequence). CDR3 size: 14 residues. V dropped 5 bases and J dropped 4 bases, with 14 bases sitting between them. CDR3 sequence reads: CASSDGGGFTEAFF. The CDR3 DNA reads as TGTGCCAGCAGTGACGGGGGGGGGTTCACTGAAGCTTTCTTT.

This chain connects TRBV7-9 to TRBJ2-7; 10 nucleotides align to TRBD1. With 5 bases clipped from V and 6 bases from J, the junction kept 10 bases outside the gene matches. This CDR3 is 15 amino acids long. Germline V gene data show CDR1 as SEHNR and CDR2 as FQNEAQ (reference sequence). The CDR3 region is CASSPGTGAFTEQYF. The CDR3 bases are TGTGCCAGCAGCCCCGGGACAGGGGCTTTTACCGAGCAGTACTTC. The variable domain in full, completed from reference TRBV7-9 and TRBJ2-7, reads DTGVSQNPRHKITKRGQNVTFRCDPISEHNRLYWYRQTLGQGPEFLTYFQNEAQLEKSRLLSDRFSAERPKGSFSTLEIQRTEQGDSAMYLCASSPGTGAFTEQYFGPGTRLTVT.

In this sample, this clone turned up a few times. The V and J genes are TRBV7-9 and TRBJ1-1; the match to TRBD1 covers 7 bases. The CDR3 spans 15 residues. Germline V gene sequence: CDR1 SEHNR, CDR2 FQNEAQ (reference sequence). The trim removed 4 bases at V and 5 bases at J, leaving 10 bases unmatched. CDR3 amino acids: CASSSTSGGYTEAFF. CDR3 bases: TGTGCCAGCAGCTCCACCTCAGGGGGATATACTGAAGCTTTCTTT.

The CDR3 coding sequence is TGTGCCAGCAGTTACTCGGGACACGACGGGGTGGATTTCTTT. Its translation: CASSYSGHDGVDFF. The chain employs TRBV6-5 and TRBJ1-1, with D perhaps matching TRBD1 (6 bases). Germline V lookup: CDR1 MNHEY, CDR2 SVGAGI. Trimming left V 0 bases short and J 13 bases short, with 18 bases between. The CDR3 loop spans 14 amino acids.

In this sample, this clone turned up once. The rearrangement joins TRBV5-1 to TRBJ2-7; D is ambiguous. The CDR3 has 11 amino acids. The V gene lost 2 bases and the J gene lost 4 bases, with 4 bases spanning the gap. CDR1 and CDR2 (germline): SGHRS, YFSETQ. The CDR3 region is CASSFGYEQYF. The CDR3 region has the DNA TGCGCCAGCAGCTTCGGGTACGAGCAGTACTTC.

V and J are TRBV7-8 and TRBJ2-2; 7 bases match TRBD2. This CDR3 comprises 15 residues. The V segment lost 7 bases and the J segment 4 bases; nucleotides outside the gene matches: 9. Per the germline V gene, CDR1 is SGHVS and CDR2 is FQNEAQ. The CDR3 sequence is CASIWGGRGTGELFF. For the CDR3, the DNA is TGTGCCAGCATTTGGGGCGGGAGAGGCACCGGGGAGCTGTTTTTT.

The gene calls are TRBV27 and TRBJ1-1; the D is unclear. The germline V and J ends were trimmed by 3 bases and 0 bases, with 8 bases remaining between them. CDR3 size: 14 residues. Germline assignment: CDR1 MNHEY and CDR2 SMNVEV (reference sequence). The chain's CDR3 is CASSLARVNTEAFF. The DNA for the CDR3 is TGTGCCAGCAGTTTGGCTCGGGTGAACACTGAAGCTTTCTTT.

The chain employs TRBV5-5 and TRBJ1-6; D unclear. CDR1 SGHKS and CDR2 YYEKEE come from the germline V gene (reference sequence). The ends were cut back, 2 bases at V and 10 bases at J, with 16 bases in the middle. The CDR3 covers 15 residues. This chain's CDR3 is CASSLEGSSGSPLHF. The CDR3 coding sequence is TGTGCCAGCAGCTTAGAAGGGTCATCGGGGTCACCCCTCCACTTT.

The genes are TRBV5-4 and TRBJ2-1; perhaps TRBD1 as D (5 bases). The germline CDR1 and CDR2 sequences are SGHNT and YYREEE (reference sequence). V gave up 1 base and J gave up 3 bases, with 11 bases separating them. CDR3 size: 15 residues. The CDR3 nucleotides read TGTGCCAGCAGCTTGTTAGGACAAATCTACAATGAGCAGTTCTTC. Translation: CASSLLGQIYNEQFF.

This clone was counted a few times. V gene TRBV25-1 combines with J gene TRBJ1-1; no firm D call. CDR1 MGHDK and CDR2 SYGVNS come from the germline V gene. The CDR3 is made up of 15 amino acids. The V end was cut by 2 bases, the J end by 0 bases, with 10 bases between. The CDR3 here is CASSEHTAMNTEAFF. The CDR3, as DNA: TGTGCCAGCAGTGAACATACAGCTATGAACACTGAAGCTTTCTTT.

This chain joins TRBV4-1 and TRBJ2-7; maybe TRBD1 (5 bases). This CDR3 region has 17 residues. V was pared by 2 bases and J by 0 bases, with 17 bases between. Per the germline V gene, CDR1 is MGHRA and CDR2 is YSYEKL. The CDR3 sequence: CASSQRMGSGPSYEQYF. The CDR3 DNA follows: TGCGCCAGCAGCCAAAGGATGGGCTCAGGGCCCTCCTACGAGCAGTACTTC.

This chain links TRBV7-8 with TRBJ2-7, with 7 positions matching TRBD1. This CDR3 has 16 residues. CDR1 is SGHVS, CDR2 FQNEAQ, per germline. The V segment lost 1 base and the J segment 5 bases; nucleotides outside the gene matches: 11. CDR3 in DNA: TGTGCCAGCAGCTTAGTACCCCTCGACAGGGTCGACGAGCAGTACTTC. Its protein is CASSLVPLDRVDEQYF. Full variable domain (remainder filled in from reference TRBV7-8 and TRBJ2-7): GAGVSQSPRYKVAKRGQDVALRCDPISGHVSLFWYQQALGQGPEFLTYFQNEAQLDKSGLPSDRFFAERPEGSVSTLKIQRTQQEDSAVYLCASSLVPLDRVDEQYFGPGTRLTVT.

This clone was observed a single time. V usage is TRBV10-1 and J usage is TRBJ2-5; D remains unclear. The CDR3 runs to 12 residues. The V end lost 3 bases, the J end lost 0 bases, and 2 bases lay between the germline ends. Germline V CDR1 and CDR2: WNHNN, SYGVQD (reference sequence). The CDR3 is CASSDNQETQYF. The CDR3 DNA is TGCGCCAGCAGTGACAACCAAGAGACCCAGTACTTC.

The chain joins TRBV7-9 to TRBJ2-1; 10 nucleotides align to TRBD1. Germline lookup yields CDR1 SEHNR and CDR2 FQNEAQ (reference sequence). CDR3 length: 13 amino acids. V gave up 4 bases and J gave up 10 bases; unmatched junction bases: 4. CDR3 nucleotide sequence: TGTGCCAGCAGCTCAGGGACAGGGGACGAGCAGTTCTTC. Translation gives CASSSGTGDEQFF. Together with reference TRBV7-9 and TRBJ2-1, the CDR3 gives the full variable domain: DTGVSQNPRHKITKRGQNVTFRCDPISEHNRLYWYRQTLGQGPEFLTYFQNEAQLEKSRLLSDRFSAERPKGSFSTLEIQRTEQGDSAMYLCASSSGTGDEQFFGPGTRLTVL.

The rearrangement links TRBV9 to TRBJ2-7, with 10 bases matching TRBD2. Trimming removed 1 base from V and 4 bases from J; junction bases left unmatched: 8. Germline CDR1 SGDLS, CDR2 YYNGEE. The CDR3 is 16 residues long. The chain's CDR3 is CASSVFGTSGIYEQYF. In nucleotides, the CDR3 is TGTGCCAGCAGCGTATTTGGTACTAGCGGGATATACGAGCAGTACTTC.

The chain uses TRBV7-8 and TRBJ1-5, with 7 positions matching TRBD1. J gave up 4 bases and V 4 bases, and 7 bases lay outside the gene matches. CDR1 SGHVS and CDR2 FQNEAQ come from the germline V gene. This CDR3 comprises 15 residues. The CDR3 coding sequence is TGTGCCAGCAGCTCCCGGGACAGCCCAAATCAGCCCCAGCATTTT. It codes for CASSSRDSPNQPQHF.

The chain combines TRBV29-1 with TRBJ1-3; 7 nucleotides match TRBD1. Germline CDR1 and CDR2: SQVTM and ANQGSEA. The CDR3 is 18 residues long. Losses at the gene ends were 1 base for V and 0 bases for J; bases not matched to a gene: 12. The CDR3 spells CSVEGVGDSIVSGNTIYF. DNA for the CDR3: TGCAGCGTTGAAGGTGTGGGGGACAGCATAGTCTCTGGAAACACCATATATTTT.